This T cell receptor (beta chain) was sequenced in a study of cytomegalovirus exposure and HLA in healthy donors. Study-wide points: The study put some 160 TCR beta chains on its list as cytomegalovirus-associated. A cluster of highly shared sequence variants was likely a sequencing artifact.

A multiplex PCR was run with 60 Vbeta primers and 13 Jbeta primers. Assay used: immunoSEQ multiplex PCR; TCRdb lists only in-frame clones, some missing. This table holds about 83,000 clones, about four fifths found once. A note on this clone: The antigen remains unidentified.

CDR3 length equals 14 residues. In germline, CDR1 is SQVTM, CDR2 ANQGSEA. The J segment lost 4 bases and the V segment lost 3 bases, leaving 4 bases of the junction unmatched. This receptor was taken from a woman under 40 in good health and CMV-seronegative. V and J are TRBV29-1 and TRBJ2-2; 8 bases are shared with TRBD1. Material for sequencing was PBMCs. The CDR3 sequence: CSVETTGGTGELFF. Here the CDR3 DNA reads TGCAGCGTTGAGACTACAGGGGGCACCGGGGAGCTGTTTTTT.